The 20 T cell receptor beta chains below were found in one sample sequenced in a study of cytomegalovirus exposure and HLA in healthy donors. Clones were sequenced by immunoSEQ multiplex PCR, and TCRdb holds only the in-frame ones, with some missing. The sample lists over 150,000 clones, more than 65% occurring once. Material: PBMCs. These receptors all stem from a woman aged 18-29 years in good health and CMV-seropositive.

This rearrangement joins TRBV19 to TRBJ1-2; D unclear. V was shortened by 5 bases and J by 6 bases, with 13 bases between the two germline ends. CDR3 length equals 13 residues. CDR1 and CDR2 (germline): LNHDA, SQIVND (reference sequence). The CDR3 nucleotides read TGTGCCAGTAGTTCTTCAAACCCTAATGGCTACACCTTC. This encodes CASSSSNPNGYTF. The full variable domain, in which reference TRBV19 and TRBJ1-2 provide the parts outside the CDR3, is DGGITQSPKYLFRKEGQNVTLSCEQNLNHDAMYWYRQDPGQGLRLIYYSQIVNDFQKGDIAEGYSVSREKKESFPLTVTSAQKNPTAFYLCASSSSNPNGYTFGSGTRLTVV.

V is TRBV7-2 and J is TRBJ2-5; TRBD1 is a possible D gene (6 bases). Germline V gene sequence: CDR1 SGHTA, CDR2 FQGNSA. V lost 1 base, J lost 5 bases, and 11 bases lay in between. The CDR3 sequence is 14 residues long. CDR3 sequence: CASSLGGQGETQYF. In DNA form, the CDR3 reads TGTGCCAGCAGCTTAGGAGGCCAGGGGGAGACCCAGTACTTC.

The chain recombines TRBV5-1 with TRBJ2-7, with D possibly being TRBD1 (6 bases). This CDR3 spans 13 amino acids. V shed 3 bases and J shed 2 bases, with 9 bases lying between them. Germline assignment: CDR1 SGHRS and CDR2 YFSETQ. The CDR3 loop reads CASSSTGPYEQYF. In DNA, the CDR3 is TGCGCCAGCAGCTCGACAGGCCCCTACGAGCAGTACTTC.

This clone was counted only a few times. The chain is built from TRBV7-6 and TRBJ1-2; D gene unclear. Trimming stripped 3 bases from V and 8 bases from J, with 13 bases between. The CDR3 sequence is 13 residues long. CDR1 and CDR2 from the germline V gene are SGHVS and FNYEAQ. Here the CDR3 DNA reads TGTGCCAGCAGCTTCTCCCGTGGGAGCGGCTACACCTTC. Encoded protein: CASSFSRGSGYTF.

This clone was recorded a few times. This chain connects TRBV27 to TRBJ1-2; 8 positions agree with TRBD1. There are 16 residues in the CDR3. Trimming took 4 bases from V and 5 from J; bases not matched to a gene: 12. The germline V gene encodes CDR1 MNHEY and CDR2 SMNVEV (reference sequence). CDR3 coding DNA: TGTGCCAGCAGTTCTTTCCTCAGGGGGCGGGAATATGGCTACACCTTC. Amino acids: CASSSFLRGREYGYTF.

V is TRBV4-2 and J is TRBJ1-1; D is perhaps TRBD1 (6 bases). The CDR3 is made up of 15 amino acids. V lost 0 bases and J 4 bases, leaving 12 bases between the germline ends. Germline values: CDR1 LGHNA, CDR2 YNFKEQ. The CDR3 sequence: CASSQDEGVGTEAFF. The CDR3 DNA follows: TGTGCCAGCAGCCAAGATGAGGGGGTTGGCACTGAAGCTTTCTTT.

The DNA for the CDR3 is TGTGCCAGCAGCTTAGGGGAGGGCCCGGTTAAAGCTTTCTTT. Amino acid sequence: CASSLGEGPVKAFF. This chain connects TRBV7-9 to TRBJ1-1; unclear D gene. The V gene's germline CDR1 is SEHNR and CDR2 FQNEAQ (reference sequence). The V and J ends lost 1 base and 9 bases respectively, with 15 bases between them. The CDR3 consists of 14 residues. The full variable domain, in which reference TRBV7-9 and TRBJ1-1 provide the parts outside the CDR3, is DTGVSQNPRHKITKRGQNVTFRCDPISEHNRLYWYRQTLGQGPEFLTYFQNEAQLEKSRLLSDRFSAERPKGSFSTLEIQRTEQGDSAMYLCASSLGEGPVKAFFGQGTRLTVV.

This CDR3 reads CASSLSRTYEQYF. The CDR3 DNA follows: TGTGCCAGCAGCTTATCTAGGACTTACGAGCAGTACTTC. V gene TRBV7-6 combines with J gene TRBJ2-7, with D perhaps matching TRBD2 (5 bases). Germline V gene sequence: CDR1 SGHVS, CDR2 FNYEAQ. V shed 2 bases and J shed 4 bases, with 9 bases lying between them. This CDR3 spans 13 amino acids.

The rearrangement joins TRBV5-1 to TRBJ2-5; weak D call: TRBD2 (6 bases). V was pared by 0 bases and J by 4 bases, with 13 bases between. This CDR3 is built from 15 residues. The V gene's germline CDR1 is SGHRS and CDR2 YFSETQ. Here the CDR3 reads CASSLVAGPGETQYF. The CDR3 nucleotides read TGCGCCAGCAGCTTGGTCGCGGGACCAGGAGAGACCCAGTACTTC.

This clone was counted only a few times. The chain joins TRBV19 to TRBJ1-2; 8 bases line up with TRBD1. The CDR3 extends over 15 amino acids. The junction had 5 bases not matched to a gene; V was cut back by 1 base and J by 4 bases. Germline lookup yields CDR1 LNHDA and CDR2 SQIVND (reference sequence). The CDR3 reads CASSIGAGGFYGYTF. The CDR3 nucleotides are TGTGCCAGTAGTATAGGGGCAGGGGGCTTCTATGGCTACACCTTC.

The genes are TRBV7-2 and TRBJ1-1; perhaps TRBD1 as D (6 bases). The CDR3 contains 14 residues. Trimming removed 4 bases from V and 5 bases from J, with 14 bases in between. Germline V lookup: CDR1 SGHTA, CDR2 FQGNSA. CDR3 amino acids: CASSSEGGGTEAFF. In DNA, the CDR3 is TGTGCCAGCAGCTCCGAGGGGGGAGGGACTGAAGCTTTCTTT. Combining the CDR3 with reference TRBV7-2 and TRBJ1-1 gives the whole variable domain GAGVSQSPSNKVTEKGKDVELRCDPISGHTALYWYRQSLGQGLEFLIYFQGNSAPDKSGLPSDRFSAERTGGSVSTLTIQRTQQEDSAVYLCASSSEGGGTEAFFGQGTRLTVV.

This sequence joins TRBV7-9 and TRBJ2-3; D might be TRBD2 (5 bases). This CDR3 has 17 residues. The germline V gene has CDR1 SEHNR and CDR2 FQNEAQ (reference sequence). V was clipped by 7 bases and J by 8 bases, with 28 bases between them. This CDR3 is CASINKHYGIKEFTQYF. In DNA form, the CDR3 reads TGTGCCAGCATCAATAAACACTACGGGATCAAGGAATTTACGCAGTATTTT. Together with reference TRBV7-9 and TRBJ2-3, the CDR3 gives the full variable domain: DTGVSQNPRHKITKRGQNVTFRCDPISEHNRLYWYRQTLGQGPEFLTYFQNEAQLEKSRLLSDRFSAERPKGSFSTLEIQRTEQGDSAMYLCASINKHYGIKEFTQYFGPGTRLTVL.

The chain combines TRBV21-1 with TRBJ2-7; TRBD2, as called in the table, went unchecked against the DNA. TRBV21-1 is shown as a pseudogene. The CDR3 covers 17 residues. The CDR3 here is CASSLPDGGALGDGQYF. DNA of the CDR3: TGTGCCAGCAGCCTACCCGATGGGGGGGCGCTCGGCGACGGGCAGTACTTT.

J is TRBJ1-2 and V is TRBV25-1, with a tentative D call TRBD1 (6 bases). This CDR3 has 14 residues. CDR1 and CDR2 (germline): MGHDK, SYGVNS. V shed 3 bases and J shed 8 bases, with 16 bases lying between them. The CDR3 nucleotides read TGTGCCAGCAGTGACCCCCGGACAGTTAACGGCTACACCTTC. This encodes CASSDPRTVNGYTF.

The chain employs TRBV6-1 and TRBJ1-4, with D unresolved. This CDR3 is 13 amino acids long. The germline CDR1 and CDR2 sequences are MNHNS and SASEGT. The ends were cut back, 8 bases at V and 7 bases at J, with 14 bases in the middle. The CDR3 here is CASRTEPPEKLFF. The DNA for the CDR3 is TGTGCCAGCCGAACAGAACCGCCTGAAAAACTGTTTTTT.

The genes are TRBV5-1 and TRBJ2-3, with 9 bases aligning to TRBD2. The germline CDR1 and CDR2 sequences are SGHRS and YFSETQ. The ends lost 1 base at V and 6 bases at J; junction bases unmatched: 6. The CDR3 length is 15 residues. The CDR3 sequence: CASSLRGTSRDTQYF. The CDR3 DNA reads TGCGCCAGCAGCTTGAGAGGGACTAGCAGGGATACGCAGTATTTT.

This CDR3 reads CASSLGTSGDETQYF. CDR3 DNA: TGTGCCAGCAGCCTGGGGACTAGCGGGGACGAGACCCAGTACTTC. This rearrangement joins TRBV7-3 to TRBJ2-5; TRBD2 matches 13 bases. The CDR3 is 15 residues long. J gave up 5 bases and V 5 bases, and 5 bases lay outside the gene matches. In germline, CDR1 is SGHTA, CDR2 FQGTGA.

CDR3 in amino acids: CASSVQGVRYGYTF. The CDR3 DNA reads as TGTGCCAGCAGTGTTCAGGGGGTACGCTATGGCTACACCTTC. V is TRBV2 and J is TRBJ1-2; 7 bases map to TRBD1. CDR1 and CDR2 from the germline V gene are SNHLY and FYNNEI. Losses at the gene ends were 4 bases for V and 4 bases for J; bases not matched to a gene: 6. CDR3 length equals 14 residues. The full variable domain, in which reference TRBV2 and TRBJ1-2 provide the parts outside the CDR3, is EPEVTQTPSHQVTQMGQEVILRCVPISNHLYFYWYRQILGQKVEFLVSFYNNEISEKSEIFDDQFSVERPDGSNFTLKIRSTKLEDSAMYFCASSVQGVRYGYTFGSGTRLTVV.

V gene TRBV29-1 combines with J gene TRBJ1-1; 8 bases agree with TRBD1. Germline values: CDR1 SQVTM, CDR2 ANQGSEA. Germline trimming cut 5 bases from V and 0 bases from J; bases unmatched to any gene: 11. This CDR3 has 16 amino acids. The CDR3 sequence: CSVFDRGGIMNTEAFF. CDR3 in DNA: TGCAGCGTTTTCGACAGGGGAGGGATCATGAACACTGAAGCTTTCTTT.

The chain has TRBV19 and TRBJ1-1, with 9 bases aligning to TRBD1. The CDR3 runs 16 residues. The germline CDR1 and CDR2 sequences are LNHDA and SQIVND (reference sequence). J lost 4 bases, V lost 1 base, and 7 bases had no gene match. The CDR3 sequence is CASSIGTGASSTEAFF. CDR3 DNA sequence: TGTGCCAGTAGTATAGGGACAGGGGCTTCCAGCACTGAAGCTTTCTTT.